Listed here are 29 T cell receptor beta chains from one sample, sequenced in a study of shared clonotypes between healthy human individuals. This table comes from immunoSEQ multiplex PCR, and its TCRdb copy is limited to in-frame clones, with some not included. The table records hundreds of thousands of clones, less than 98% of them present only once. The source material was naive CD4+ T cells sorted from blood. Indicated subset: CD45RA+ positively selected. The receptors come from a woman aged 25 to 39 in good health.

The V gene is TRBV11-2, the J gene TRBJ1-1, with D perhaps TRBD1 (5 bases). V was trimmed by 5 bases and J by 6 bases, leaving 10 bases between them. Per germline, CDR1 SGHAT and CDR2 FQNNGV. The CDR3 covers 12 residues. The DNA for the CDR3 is TGTGCCAGCAGCGGGGGTTTTGCTGAAGCTTTCTTT. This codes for CASSGGFAEAFF.

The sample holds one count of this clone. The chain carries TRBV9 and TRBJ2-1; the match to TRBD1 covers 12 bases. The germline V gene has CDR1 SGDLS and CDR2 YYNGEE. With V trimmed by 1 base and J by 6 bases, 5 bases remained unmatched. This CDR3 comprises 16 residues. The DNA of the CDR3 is TGTGCCAGCAGCGTAACCGGGACAGGGGGCATCAATGAGCAGTTCTTC. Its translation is CASSVTGTGGINEQFF.

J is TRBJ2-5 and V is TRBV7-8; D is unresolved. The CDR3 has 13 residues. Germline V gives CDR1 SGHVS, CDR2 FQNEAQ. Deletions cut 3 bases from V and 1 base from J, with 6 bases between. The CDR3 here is CASSLRIQETQYF. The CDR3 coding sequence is TGTGCCAGCAGCTTGCGGATCCAAGAGACCCAGTACTTC.

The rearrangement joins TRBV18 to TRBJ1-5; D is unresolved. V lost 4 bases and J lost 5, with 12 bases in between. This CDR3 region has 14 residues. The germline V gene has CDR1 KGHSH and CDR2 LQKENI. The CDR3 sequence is CASSRSPVDQPQHF. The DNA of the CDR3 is TGTGCCAGCTCACGAAGTCCCGTTGATCAGCCCCAGCATTTT.

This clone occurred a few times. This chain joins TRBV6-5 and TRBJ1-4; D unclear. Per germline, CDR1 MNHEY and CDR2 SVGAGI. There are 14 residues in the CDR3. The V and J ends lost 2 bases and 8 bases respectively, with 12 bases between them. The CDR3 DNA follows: TGTGCCAGCAGTTACACTCCAGGTCGAGAAAAACTGTTTTTT. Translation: CASSYTPGREKLFF.

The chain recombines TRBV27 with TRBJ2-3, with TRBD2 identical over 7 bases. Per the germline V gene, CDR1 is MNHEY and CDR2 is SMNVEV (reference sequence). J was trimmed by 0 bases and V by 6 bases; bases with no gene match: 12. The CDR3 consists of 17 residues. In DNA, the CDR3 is TGTGCCAGCAGACTAAGGAACCAGCGGGGCAGCACAGATACGCAGTATTTT. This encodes CASRLRNQRGSTDTQYF.

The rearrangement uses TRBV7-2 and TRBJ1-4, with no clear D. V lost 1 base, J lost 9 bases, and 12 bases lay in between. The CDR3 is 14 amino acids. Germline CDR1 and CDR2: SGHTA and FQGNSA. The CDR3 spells CASSLGFPNKKLFF. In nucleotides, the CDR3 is TGTGCCAGCAGCTTAGGTTTTCCGAATAAAAAACTGTTTTTT.

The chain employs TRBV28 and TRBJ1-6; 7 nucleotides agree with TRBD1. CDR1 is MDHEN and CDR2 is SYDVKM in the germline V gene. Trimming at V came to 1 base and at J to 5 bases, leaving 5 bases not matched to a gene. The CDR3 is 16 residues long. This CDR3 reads CASSLFPQGNNSPLHF. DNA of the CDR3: TGTGCCAGCAGTTTATTCCCACAGGGGAATAATTCACCCCTCCACTTT.

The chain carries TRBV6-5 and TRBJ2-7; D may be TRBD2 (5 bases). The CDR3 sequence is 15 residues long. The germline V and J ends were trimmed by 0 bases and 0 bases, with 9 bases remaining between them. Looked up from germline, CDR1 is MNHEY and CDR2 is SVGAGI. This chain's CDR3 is CASSYSQRSSYEQYF. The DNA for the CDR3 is TGTGCCAGCAGTTACTCGCAGCGGTCCTCCTACGAGCAGTACTTC.

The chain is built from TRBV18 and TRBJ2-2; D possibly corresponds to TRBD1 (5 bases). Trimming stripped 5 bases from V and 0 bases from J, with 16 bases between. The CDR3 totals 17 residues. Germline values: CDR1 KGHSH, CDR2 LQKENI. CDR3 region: CASSSLLGDANTGELFF. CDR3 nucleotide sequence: TGTGCCAGCTCATCCCTTCTAGGGGATGCGAACACCGGGGAGCTGTTTTTT.

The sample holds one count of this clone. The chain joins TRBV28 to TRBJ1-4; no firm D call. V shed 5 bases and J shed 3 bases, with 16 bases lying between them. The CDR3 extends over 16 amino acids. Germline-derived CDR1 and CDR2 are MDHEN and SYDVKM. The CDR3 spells CASSPPGREPNEKLFF. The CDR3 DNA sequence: TGTGCCAGCAGTCCCCCGGGGAGGGAACCTAATGAAAAACTGTTTTTT.

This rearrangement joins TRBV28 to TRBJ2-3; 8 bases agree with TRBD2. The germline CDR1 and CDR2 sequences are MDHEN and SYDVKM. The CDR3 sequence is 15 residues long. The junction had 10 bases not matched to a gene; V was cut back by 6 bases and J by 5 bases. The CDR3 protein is CASSPIGLAGDTQYF. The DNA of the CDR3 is TGTGCCAGCAGCCCGATAGGGCTAGCGGGAGATACGCAGTATTTT.

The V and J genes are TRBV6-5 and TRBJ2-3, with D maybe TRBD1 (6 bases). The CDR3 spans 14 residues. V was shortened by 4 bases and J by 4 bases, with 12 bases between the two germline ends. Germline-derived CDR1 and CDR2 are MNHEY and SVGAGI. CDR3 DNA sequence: TGTGCCAGCAGTTCTTTGCAGGGGCCAGATACGCAGTATTTT. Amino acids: CASSSLQGPDTQYF.

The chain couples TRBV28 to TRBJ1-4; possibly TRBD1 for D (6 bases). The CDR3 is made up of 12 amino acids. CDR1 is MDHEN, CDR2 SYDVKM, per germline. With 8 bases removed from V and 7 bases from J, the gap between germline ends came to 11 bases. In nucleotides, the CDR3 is TGTGCCAGCCAAGGGGGTCCTGAAAAACTGTTTTTT. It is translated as CASQGGPEKLFF.

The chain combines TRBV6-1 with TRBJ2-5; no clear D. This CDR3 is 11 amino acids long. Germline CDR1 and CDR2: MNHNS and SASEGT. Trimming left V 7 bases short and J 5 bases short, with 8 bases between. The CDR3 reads CASTSWETQYF. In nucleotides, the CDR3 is TGTGCCAGCACCTCGTGGGAGACCCAGTACTTC.

The CDR3 coding sequence is TGTGCCAGCAGCAAAAAGGGCAACGAAGGGCAGTACTTC. It is translated as CASSKKGNEGQYF. This chain connects TRBV21-1 to TRBJ2-7. TRBV21-1 is reported as a pseudogene. This CDR3 is built from 13 residues.

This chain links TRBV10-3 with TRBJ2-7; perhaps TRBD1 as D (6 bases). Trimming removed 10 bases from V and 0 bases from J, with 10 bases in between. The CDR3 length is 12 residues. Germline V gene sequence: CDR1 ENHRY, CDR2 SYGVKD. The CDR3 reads CASGQYSYEQYF. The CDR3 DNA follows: TGTGCCAGCGGACAGTACTCCTACGAGCAGTACTTC.

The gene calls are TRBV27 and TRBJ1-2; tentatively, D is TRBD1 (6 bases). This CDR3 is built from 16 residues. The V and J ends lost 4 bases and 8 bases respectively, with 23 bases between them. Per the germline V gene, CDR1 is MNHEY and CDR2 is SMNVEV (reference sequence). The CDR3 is CASSSPGGQGRQGYTF. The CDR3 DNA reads TGTGCCAGCAGTTCCCCCGGGGGGCAGGGGCGCCAAGGCTACACCTTC.

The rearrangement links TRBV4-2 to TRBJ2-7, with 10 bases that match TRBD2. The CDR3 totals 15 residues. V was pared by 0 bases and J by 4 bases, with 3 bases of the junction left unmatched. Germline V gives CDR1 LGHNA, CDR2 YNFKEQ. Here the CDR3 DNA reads TGTGCCAGCAGCCAAGAGGCTAGCGGGAGTTACGAGCAGTACTTC. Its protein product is CASSQEASGSYEQYF.

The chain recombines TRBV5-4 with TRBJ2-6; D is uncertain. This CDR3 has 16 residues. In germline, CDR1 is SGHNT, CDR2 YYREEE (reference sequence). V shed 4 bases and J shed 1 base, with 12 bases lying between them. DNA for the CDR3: TGTGCCAGCAGCCCCCGAGCCAAATCTGGGGCCAACGTCCTGACTTTC. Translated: CASSPRAKSGANVLTF.

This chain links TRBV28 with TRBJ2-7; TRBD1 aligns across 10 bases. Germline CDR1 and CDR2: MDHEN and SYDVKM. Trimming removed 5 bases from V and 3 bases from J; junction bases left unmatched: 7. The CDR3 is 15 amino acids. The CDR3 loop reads CASSRPGQGGYEQYF. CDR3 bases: TGTGCCAGCAGTCGCCCTGGACAGGGGGGCTACGAGCAGTACTTC.

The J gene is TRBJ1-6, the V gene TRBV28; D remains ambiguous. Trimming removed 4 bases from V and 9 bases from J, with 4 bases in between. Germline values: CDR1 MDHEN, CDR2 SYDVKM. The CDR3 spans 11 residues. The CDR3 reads CASSYVSPLHF. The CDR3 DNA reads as TGTGCCAGCAGTTATGTTTCACCCCTCCACTTT.

As DNA, the CDR3 is TGTGCCAGCAGCTTAAACTACCAGAGCACAGATACGCAGTATTTT. This sequence encodes CASSLNYQSTDTQYF. The rearrangement uses TRBV5-4 and TRBJ2-3; no firm D call. V lost 2 bases, J lost 0 bases, and 10 bases lay in between. There are 15 residues in the CDR3. CDR1 SGHNT and CDR2 YYREEE come from the germline V gene (reference sequence).

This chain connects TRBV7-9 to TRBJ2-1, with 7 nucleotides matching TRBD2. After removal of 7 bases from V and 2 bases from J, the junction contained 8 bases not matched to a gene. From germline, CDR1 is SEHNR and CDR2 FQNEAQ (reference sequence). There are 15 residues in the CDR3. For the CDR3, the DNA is TGTGCCAGCACCCACAGCGGGAACACCTACAATGAGCAGTTCTTC. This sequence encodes CASTHSGNTYNEQFF.

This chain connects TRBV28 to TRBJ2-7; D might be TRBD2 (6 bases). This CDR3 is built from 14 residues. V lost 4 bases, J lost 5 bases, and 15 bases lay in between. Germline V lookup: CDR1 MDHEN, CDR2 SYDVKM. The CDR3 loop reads CASSSQELAHEQYF. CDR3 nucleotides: TGTGCCAGCAGTTCGCAGGAACTAGCCCACGAGCAGTACTTC.

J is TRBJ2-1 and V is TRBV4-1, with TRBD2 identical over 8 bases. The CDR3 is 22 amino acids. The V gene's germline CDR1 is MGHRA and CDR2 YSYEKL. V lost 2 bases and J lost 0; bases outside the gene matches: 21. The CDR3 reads CASSQSPLAGGAPRSSYNEQFF. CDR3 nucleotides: TGCGCCAGCAGCCAATCCCCATTGGCCGGGGGGGCACCTCGGTCCTCCTACAATGAGCAGTTCTTC.

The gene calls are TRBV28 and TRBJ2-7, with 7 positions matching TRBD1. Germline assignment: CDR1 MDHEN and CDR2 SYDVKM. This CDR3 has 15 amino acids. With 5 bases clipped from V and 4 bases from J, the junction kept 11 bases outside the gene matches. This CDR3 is CASSPGTVRRYEQYF. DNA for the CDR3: TGTGCCAGCAGTCCGGGGACAGTCCGGAGGTACGAGCAGTACTTC.

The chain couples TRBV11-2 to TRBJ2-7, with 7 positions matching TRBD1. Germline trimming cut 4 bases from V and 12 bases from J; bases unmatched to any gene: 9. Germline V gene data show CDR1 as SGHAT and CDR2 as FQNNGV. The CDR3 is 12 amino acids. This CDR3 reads CASSSQTGRAYF. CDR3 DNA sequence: TGTGCCAGCAGCTCTCAGACAGGGCGGGCGTACTTC.

The CDR3 region is CASSLLGAQSKNIQYF. DNA for the CDR3: TGTGCCAGCAGCTTATTGGGGGCCCAGTCCAAAAACATTCAGTACTTC. The rearrangement joins TRBV7-9 to TRBJ2-4, with a weak D call TRBD1 (6 bases). V dropped 2 bases and J dropped 2 bases, with 13 bases sitting between them. This CDR3 region has 16 residues. From germline, CDR1 is SEHNR and CDR2 FQNEAQ (reference sequence).